The 19 T cell receptor beta chains below come from one sample, sequenced in a study of blood T cell repertoires in COVID-19. The repertoire was sequenced with immunoSEQ multiplex PCR; TCRdb's copy has only in-frame clones and lacks some. The top ten clones hold 6% to 6.5% of a sample with approximately 270,000 clones, approximately 88% of them seen once. The sequenced sample was peripheral blood. Receptor source: a woman between 25 and 40 years old with COVID-19, enrolled during active disease.

The rearrangement joins TRBV5-1 to TRBJ2-1; no clear D gene. This CDR3 spans 11 amino acids. Trimming took off 0 bases at V and 11 bases at J, with 6 bases between the two ends. The germline V gene has CDR1 SGHRS and CDR2 YFSETQ. This CDR3 reads CASSLAVQQFF. The CDR3 DNA follows: TGCGCCAGCAGCTTGGCGGTTCAGCAGTTCTTC.

This clone was counted a few times. The chain combines TRBV5-1 with TRBJ2-4; D might be TRBD2 (5 bases). There are 15 residues in the CDR3. Per the germline V gene, CDR1 is SGHRS and CDR2 is YFSETQ. V lost 4 bases and J lost 0, with 11 bases in between. CDR3 nucleotides: TGCGCCAGCAGCCCGGACTTCTTAGCCAAAAACATTCAGTACTTC. This encodes CASSPDFLAKNIQYF.

This chain uses TRBV7-8 with TRBJ2-7; possibly TRBD1 for D (6 bases). CDR1 and CDR2 (germline): SGHVS, FQNEAQ. The CDR3 runs to 14 residues. With 6 bases removed from V and 2 bases from J, the gap between germline ends came to 14 bases. The CDR3 protein is CASSLTGYAYEQYF. In DNA, the CDR3 is TGTGCCAGCAGTTTAACAGGGTACGCCTACGAGCAGTACTTC. The variable domain in full, completed from reference TRBV7-8 and TRBJ2-7, reads GAGVSQSPRYKVAKRGQDVALRCDPISGHVSLFWYQQALGQGPEFLTYFQNEAQLDKSGLPSDRFFAERPEGSVSTLKIQRTQQEDSAVYLCASSLTGYAYEQYFGPGTRLTVT.

The genes are TRBV4-1 and TRBJ2-5; D might be TRBD1 (5 bases). The CDR3 runs 17 residues. Germline V gives CDR1 MGHRA, CDR2 YSYEKL. V lost 0 bases and J 0 bases, leaving 14 bases between the germline ends. CDR3 sequence (DNA): TGCGCCAGCAGCCAAGACAAGGTTGGGGCTCACCAAGAGACCCAGTACTTC. Amino acids: CASSQDKVGAHQETQYF.

This rearrangement joins TRBV5-1 to TRBJ1-6; TRBD1 aligns across 9 bases. CDR3 size: 14 residues. Trimming cost V 4 bases and J 9 bases; bases outside gene matches: 5. CDR1 is SGHRS and CDR2 is YFSETQ in the germline V gene. The CDR3 sequence: CASSPGQGGSPLHF. DNA for the CDR3: TGCGCCAGCAGCCCGGGACAGGGAGGTTCACCCCTCCACTTT.

This clone has only one observation. V usage is TRBV11-2 and J usage is TRBJ1-2; D uncertain. CDR3 length equals 15 residues. The V end lost 0 bases, the J end lost 2 bases, and 10 bases lay between the germline ends. Germline V gene data show CDR1 as SGHAT and CDR2 as FQNNGV. This CDR3 is CASSLDTRINYGYTF. DNA of the CDR3: TGTGCCAGCAGCTTAGATACGAGGATCAACTATGGCTACACCTTC.

This chain joins TRBV6-5 and TRBJ2-7; D not resolved. Germline CDR1 is MNHEY and CDR2 is SVGAGI. The V gene lost 10 bases and the J gene lost 2 bases, with 15 bases spanning the gap. The length of the CDR3 is 13 residues. CDR3 nucleotide sequence: TGTGCCACTATCCGGGTATGGGCCTACGAGCAGTACTTC. This encodes CATIRVWAYEQYF.

V is TRBV6-5 and J is TRBJ1-6, with D perhaps TRBD1 (5 bases). Germline CDR1 reads MNHEY; CDR2 reads SVGAGI. Trimming removed 4 bases from V and 2 bases from J, with 9 bases in between. The CDR3 is 15 residues long. In DNA form, the CDR3 reads TGTGCCAGCAGTTTTTCGGGGGCCTATAATTCACCCCTCCACTTT. Translated, it gives CASSFSGAYNSPLHF.

The J gene is TRBJ2-2, the V gene TRBV7-2; 7 nucleotides match TRBD2. Trimming removed 1 base from V and 2 bases from J; junction bases left unmatched: 4. The CDR3 runs 16 residues. Germline CDR1 reads SGHTA; CDR2 reads FQGNSA. CDR3 coding DNA: TGTGCCAGCAGCTTAGTCGGCGGGAGTAACACCGGGGAGCTGTTTTTT. Amino acid sequence: CASSLVGGSNTGELFF.

The chain links TRBV7-9 to TRBJ2-1; tentative D call: TRBD1 (5 bases). CDR1 is SEHNR, CDR2 FQNEAQ, per germline (reference sequence). Between the trimmed V and J ends, which lost 1 base and 9 bases, there was a span of 13 bases. The length of the CDR3 is 14 residues. The CDR3 DNA is TGTGCCAGCAGCTTAGGGGGCCTAGGAAGTGAGCAGTTCTTC. Encoded protein: CASSLGGLGSEQFF. The complete variable domain, with remaining parts taken from reference TRBV7-9 and TRBJ2-1, reads DTGVSQNPRHKITKRGQNVTFRCDPISEHNRLYWYRQTLGQGPEFLTYFQNEAQLEKSRLLSDRFSAERPKGSFSTLEIQRTEQGDSAMYLCASSLGGLGSEQFFGPGTRLTVL.

J is TRBJ1-1 and V is TRBV5-1; TRBD1 matches at 10 bases. The CDR3 is 14 residues long. Losses at the gene ends were 4 bases for V and 4 bases for J; bases not matched to a gene: 4. CDR1 is SGHRS and CDR2 is YFSETQ in the germline V gene. The CDR3 coding sequence is TGCGCCAGCAGCATCGGGACAGGGGTCACTGAAGCTTTCTTT. Translation gives CASSIGTGVTEAFF.

This clone showed up just a few times. The chain couples TRBV29-1 to TRBJ1-1, with D possibly TRBD1 on 6 matching bases. CDR3 size: 14 residues. The germline CDR1 and CDR2 sequences are SQVTM and ANQGSEA. The V gene lost 5 bases and the J gene lost 4 bases, with 17 bases spanning the gap. CDR3 protein: CSVLESGGGTEAFF. CDR3 coding DNA: TGCAGCGTTCTTGAGTCGGGGGGCGGCACTGAAGCTTTCTTT.

The chain has TRBV7-9 and TRBJ2-5; D gene unclear. This CDR3 region has 13 residues. Looked up from germline, CDR1 is SEHNR and CDR2 is FQNEAQ (reference sequence). Trimming cost V 4 bases and J 5 bases, with 11 bases left between them. CDR3 nucleotides: TGTGCCAGCAGCTCGGTGGGCCGGGAGACCCAGTACTTC. Protein sequence: CASSSVGRETQYF.

The chain employs TRBV27 and TRBJ2-1; 8 nucleotides line up with TRBD1. V shed 6 bases and J 2 bases; nucleotides not matched to a gene: 12. The germline CDR1 and CDR2 sequences are MNHEY and SMNVEV (reference sequence). The CDR3 has 17 residues. CDR3 region: CASRQSWTGSTYNEQFF. The CDR3 nucleotides are TGTGCCAGCAGGCAGAGCTGGACAGGGTCGACCTACAATGAGCAGTTCTTC.

This clone was seen a single time. The rearrangement joins TRBV6-2 or TRBV6-3 to TRBJ2-1; 7 bases agree with TRBD2. Trimming took 0 bases from V and 12 from J; bases not matched to a gene: 5. Germline loops: CDR1 MNHEY, CDR2 SVGEGT. This CDR3 contains 13 residues. The CDR3 nucleotides read TGTGCCAGCAGTTACTCGGGAGGGGTTAGGCAGTTCTTC. Amino acid sequence: CASSYSGGVRQFF.

The chain combines TRBV5-1 with TRBJ1-1; D possibly corresponds to TRBD1 (5 bases). Trimming removed 7 bases from V and 1 base from J, with 14 bases in between. The CDR3 is made up of 14 amino acids. Germline loops: CDR1 SGHRS, CDR2 YFSETQ. For the CDR3, the DNA is TGCGCCAGCGTCCTTGGGGCCGAGAACACTGAAGCTTTCTTT. It is translated as CASVLGAENTEAFF.

This chain connects TRBV10-2 to TRBJ2-2; no reliable D call. The CDR3 runs to 15 residues. The ends were cut back, 0 bases at V and 0 bases at J, with 5 bases in the middle. Germline V gene data show CDR1 as WSHSY and CDR2 as SAAADI. In DNA, the CDR3 is TGCGCCAGCAGTGAGTCCCTAGCGAACACCGGGGAGCTGTTTTTT. It encodes CASSESLANTGELFF.

This rearrangement joins TRBV13 to TRBJ1-4, with 9 nucleotides matching TRBD1. Germline-derived CDR1 and CDR2 are PRHDT and FYEKMQ (reference sequence). Trimming removed 5 bases from V and 7 bases from J; junction bases left unmatched: 8. The CDR3 loop spans 15 amino acids. CDR3 bases: TGTGCCAGCAGCATGGGACAGGGACGAAGTGAAAAACTGTTTTTT. This codes for CASSMGQGRSEKLFF.

This clone was recorded once. J is TRBJ1-1 and V is TRBV6-5; a possible D gene is TRBD1 (5 bases). The germline V gene has CDR1 MNHEY and CDR2 SVGAGI. The CDR3 is 13 amino acids. V was clipped by 5 bases and J by 0 bases, with 7 bases between them. The CDR3, as DNA: TGTGCCAGCAGTCCGACAGTGAACACTGAAGCTTTCTTT. Translation gives CASSPTVNTEAFF.